The 15 T cell receptor beta chains below were found in one sample sequenced in a study of T-cell memory formation after mild COVID-19. MiXCR was run by TCRdb on the 5' RACE reads, yielding one entry per CDR3 protein. The table lists 30,000 to 40,000 distinct CDR3 sequences, over 9.5% of them singletons, with under 30% in the top ten. The sample taken for sequencing was PBMCs or a T cell subset sorted from them (not recorded which). These receptors came from a man in his late teens or twenties who had mild COVID-19 (a few samples of this study predate the infection). Cell type and time point are not known.

The chain joins TRBV15 to TRBJ2-2; D perhaps matches TRBD1 (6 bases). Trimming removed 2 bases from V and 4 bases from J, with 17 bases in between. The CDR3 has 17 amino acids. Germline CDR1 and CDR2: LNHNV and YYDKDF (reference sequence). The CDR3 region has the DNA TGTGCCACCAGCAGAAATAGGGACACGGCGGGCACCGGGGAGCTGTTTTTT. It translates to CATSRNRDTAGTGELFF.

Many counts were recorded for this clonotype. The chain combines TRBV6-6 with TRBJ1-6; D gene uncertain. The CDR3 length is 13 residues. Per germline, CDR1 MNHNY and CDR2 SVGAGI (reference sequence). The ends were cut back, 7 bases at V and 15 bases at J, with 19 bases in the middle. This CDR3 reads CASKETSSSSLHF. In DNA, the CDR3 is TGTGCCAGCAAGGAGACAAGCTCGTCGAGCCTCCACTTT.

This clonotype qualifies as medium-sized. The chain links TRBV7-6 to TRBJ2-1; 7 bases match TRBD2. Looked up from germline, CDR1 is SGHVS and CDR2 is FNYEAQ. The junction had 7 bases not matched to a gene; V was cut back by 3 bases and J by 2 bases. CDR3 length: 16 residues. DNA of the CDR3: TGTGCCAGCAGCTTGGGTTCTAGCGGAACCTACAATGAGCAGTTCTTC. This gives the protein CASSLGSSGTYNEQFF.

This clonotype was seen at least ten times. The J gene is TRBJ1-4, the V gene TRBV27; tentatively, D is TRBD1 (5 bases). The germline V gene has CDR1 MNHEY and CDR2 SMNVEV (reference sequence). This CDR3 region has 15 residues. Trimming pared 6 bases from V and 0 bases from J, leaving 11 bases between. The CDR3 loop is CASSLGEATNEKLFF. CDR3 sequence (DNA): TGTGCCAGCAGCCTGGGGGAGGCAACTAATGAAAAACTGTTTTTT.

In its sample, this clonotype was seen many times. This chain joins TRBV5-1 and TRBJ2-2; a possible D gene is TRBD2 (5 bases). Germline V gives CDR1 SGHRS, CDR2 YFSETQ. With 1 base removed from V and 7 bases from J, the gap between germline ends came to 14 bases. The CDR3 spans 15 residues. The CDR3 bases are TGCGCCAGCAGCTTGATATCGGGGTCCGGCGGGGAGCTGTTTTTT. This gives the protein CASSLISGSGGELFF.

This clonotype has ten or more counts. The chain links TRBV2 to TRBJ2-7, with 10 bases lining up with TRBD2. V was pared by 6 bases and J by 3 bases, with 5 bases of the junction left unmatched. CDR1 SNHLY and CDR2 FYNNEI come from the germline V gene. The CDR3 runs 14 residues. The CDR3 DNA follows: TGTGCCAGCAGGGCTTCTAGCGGGGGCTACGAGCAGTACTTC. This gives the protein CASRASSGGYEQYF.

By frequency in the sample, this clonotype is medium-sized (0.01 to 0.1%). J is TRBJ2-3 and V is TRBV5-6; D is possibly TRBD2 (5 bases). CDR3 length: 16 residues. Germline loops: CDR1 SGHDT, CDR2 YYEEEE. Trimming took off 1 base at V and 5 bases at J, with 17 bases between the two ends. CDR3 residues: CASSLTDGNRVDTQYF. CDR3 in DNA: TGTGCCAGCAGCTTGACGGACGGGAACCGAGTAGATACGCAGTATTTT.

The sample holds many counts of this clonotype. This chain joins TRBV5-1 and TRBJ2-1, with a possible D match to TRBD2 (6 bases). There are 15 residues in the CDR3. The V end was cut by 3 bases, the J end by 5 bases, with 15 bases between. In germline, CDR1 is SGHRS, CDR2 YFSETQ. CDR3 in DNA: TGCGCCAGCAGCTCACTCACCACTAGCAACAATGAGCAGTTCTTC. Translating gives CASSSLTTSNNEQFF.

This clonotype has ten or more counts. J is TRBJ1-6 and V is TRBV18; the D gene is possibly TRBD1 (6 bases). V was clipped by 3 bases and J by 7 bases, with 16 bases between them. Germline values: CDR1 KGHSH, CDR2 LQKENI. This CDR3 region has 16 residues. The CDR3 nucleotides are TGTGCCAGCTCACCTCTCATAACAGGGAGCAATTCACCCCTCCACTTT. Its protein product is CASSPLITGSNSPLHF.

There are many counts of this clonotype. V usage is TRBV5-5 and J usage is TRBJ1-3; unclear D gene. The CDR3 has 12 amino acids. V lost 2 bases and J lost 7, with 7 bases in between. In germline, CDR1 is SGHKS, CDR2 YYEKEE (reference sequence). This CDR3 reads CASSLVRNTIYF. The CDR3 DNA follows: TGTGCCAGCAGCTTAGTTCGGAACACCATATATTTT.

This clonotype was found many times. J is TRBJ1-5 and V is TRBV5-5; no clear D. The V end was cut by 5 bases, the J end by 2 bases, with 11 bases between. Per germline, CDR1 SGHKS and CDR2 YYEKEE (reference sequence). CDR3 length equals 14 residues. The CDR3 sequence is CASRPGVGNQPQHF. CDR3 coding DNA: TGTGCCAGCAGGCCAGGAGTGGGCAATCAGCCCCAGCATTTT.

This clonotype appeared many times. The V gene is TRBV7-2, the J gene TRBJ2-3; 7 bases line up with TRBD2. This CDR3 has 15 amino acids. Germline loops: CDR1 SGHTA, CDR2 FQGNSA. Trimming took 1 base from V and 2 from J; bases not matched to a gene: 3. This CDR3 reads CASSLGLAHTDTQYF. In nucleotides, the CDR3 is TGTGCCAGCAGCTTAGGACTAGCCCACACAGATACGCAGTATTTT.

This clonotype was recorded many times. The chain uses TRBV7-2 and TRBJ2-7; unclear D gene. In germline, CDR1 is SGHTA, CDR2 FQGNSA. This CDR3 comprises 14 residues. V was cut by 1 base and J by 7 bases, with 14 bases left in between. The CDR3 sequence: CASSLGAGPWEQYV. The CDR3 coding sequence is TGTGCCAGCAGCTTAGGGGCAGGTCCTTGGGAGCAGTACGTC.

The sample holds many counts of this clonotype. The chain couples TRBV5-6 to TRBJ2-3; 9 nucleotides align to TRBD2. The CDR3 spans 16 residues. CDR1 is SGHDT, CDR2 YYEEEE, per germline. V lost 0 bases and J lost 4; bases outside the gene matches: 6. This CDR3 reads CASSLAVAGVSDTQYF. The CDR3 coding sequence is TGTGCCAGCAGCTTGGCGGTAGCGGGGGTGTCAGATACGCAGTATTTT.

This clonotype was counted ten times or more. This rearrangement joins TRBV7-9 to TRBJ1-2; tentatively, D is TRBD1 (6 bases). The V gene's germline CDR1 is SEHNR and CDR2 FQNEAQ (reference sequence). V dropped 5 bases and J dropped 5 bases, with 15 bases sitting between them. There are 14 residues in the CDR3. The CDR3 is CASSPRDIHYGYTF. The CDR3 DNA reads as TGTGCCAGCAGCCCGAGGGACATCCATTATGGCTACACCTTC. Drawing the rest from reference TRBV7-9 and TRBJ1-2, the complete variable domain is DTGVSQNPRHKITKRGQNVTFRCDPISEHNRLYWYRQTLGQGPEFLTYFQNEAQLEKSRLLSDRFSAERPKGSFSTLEIQRTEQGDSAMYLCASSPRDIHYGYTFGSGTRLTVV.